The T cell receptor beta chain described here comes from a study of blood T cell repertoires in COVID-19. Study-wide background: Italy, Spain and the United States were the sources of the convalescent and acute COVID-19 samples. PBMCs, B-cell-depleted T cells, or T cells provided the cDNA or gDNA that made up the material.

Per the authors' pipeline: The authors estimated nucleated cell counts from reference gene primer amplification. The table came from immunoSEQ multiplex PCR; TCRdb's copy has only in-frame clones and leaves some out. Clonal size and the V and J genes are those of that table, whereas D and trimming came from the DNA. The repertoire holds hundreds of thousands of clones, with 75% to 90% as singletons. This CDR3 has 14 amino acids. Germline CDR1 and CDR2: LNHDA and SQIVND (reference sequence). V lost 7 bases, J lost 2 bases, and 11 bases lay in between. Material for sequencing was peripheral blood. This receptor was obtained from a man in his fifties or sixties who had recovered from COVID-19. The chain carries TRBV19 and TRBJ2-2, with a tentative D call TRBD1 (6 bases). This chain's CDR3 is CASTDRLNTGELFF. The CDR3 DNA reads TGTGCCAGTACGGACAGACTAAACACCGGGGAGCTGTTTTTT.